What follows are 14 T cell receptor beta chains derived from one specimen sequenced in a study of blood T cell repertoires in COVID-19. Some clones are missing from TCRdb's copy, which holds only in-frame ones; the method was immunoSEQ multiplex PCR. Seen here are 410,000 or so clones, approximately 90% observed once, and the top ten hold around 1.4%. Sample: peripheral blood. All receptors come from a woman aged 30 to 39 with active or convalescent COVID-19.

This clone was observed once. The gene calls are TRBV30 and TRBJ2-3; TRBD2 agrees at 7 bases. The V segment lost 5 bases and the J segment 4 bases; nucleotides outside the gene matches: 9. Germline values: CDR1 GTSNPN, CDR2 SVGIG (reference sequence). The CDR3 sequence is 14 residues long. The CDR3 DNA follows: TGTGCCTGGGGAACCGGGACTACCGCAGATACGCAGTATTTT. Translated: CAWGTGTTADTQYF.

The rearrangement uses TRBV10-3 and TRBJ1-6; D is ambiguous. The V gene lost 0 bases and the J gene lost 6 bases, with 9 bases spanning the gap. Germline CDR1 reads ENHRY; CDR2 reads SYGVKD. The CDR3 sequence is 15 residues long. DNA for the CDR3: TGTGCCATCAGTGAGTCGACCGGACTTAATTCACCCCTCCACTTT. It translates to CAISESTGLNSPLHF.

The chain links TRBV7-8 to TRBJ1-6, with 11 bases lining up with TRBD1. Germline-derived CDR1 and CDR2 are SGHVS and FQNEAQ. J lost 10 bases, V lost 4 bases, and 3 bases had no gene match. The CDR3 is 14 residues long. CDR3 sequence (DNA): TGTGCCAGCAGCTGGGACAGGGGGGGCTCACCCCTCCACTTT. It is translated as CASSWDRGGSPLHF.

This clone was seen only a few times. The J gene is TRBJ1-5, the V gene TRBV15, with TRBD1 identical over 7 bases. With 3 bases clipped from V and 8 bases from J, the junction kept 13 bases outside the gene matches. CDR1 and CDR2 (germline): LNHNV, YYDKDF (reference sequence). This CDR3 has 16 residues. Here the CDR3 DNA reads TGTGCCACCAGCAGGGAGGACAGGTCAAAAAGGGAGCCCCAGCATTTT. As protein: CATSREDRSKREPQHF.

The J gene is TRBJ1-3, the V gene TRBV6-1, with D hard to call. V was shortened by 1 base and J by 2 bases, with 6 bases between the two germline ends. The CDR3 sequence is 14 residues long. In germline, CDR1 is MNHNS, CDR2 SASEGT. The DNA for the CDR3 is TGTGCCAGCAGTGAAGGTGGGCCTGGAAACACCATATATTTT. This codes for CASSEGGPGNTIYF.

The CDR3 protein is CASSSSSGSDTQYF. CDR3 coding DNA: TGTGCCAGCAGTTCCTCTAGCGGGAGCGATACGCAGTATTTT. This chain connects TRBV6-2 or TRBV6-3 to TRBJ2-3; 10 nucleotides align to TRBD2. The junction had 4 bases not matched to a gene; V was cut back by 4 bases and J by 6 bases. The CDR3 spans 14 residues. Germline CDR1 reads MNHEY; CDR2 reads SVGEGT.

The chain links TRBV19 to TRBJ1-2; the D gene is possibly TRBD1 (6 bases). V lost 1 base and J 8 bases, leaving 20 bases between the germline ends. CDR1 and CDR2 from the germline V gene are LNHDA and SQIVND (reference sequence). CDR3 size: 16 residues. As DNA, the CDR3 is TGTGCCAGTAGTATAGTGGCGATTGGGGGGGCGCCGGGCTACACCTTC. It translates to CASSIVAIGGAPGYTF.

About this clone itself: This CDR3 is also generated by other DNA sequences in the sample. The chain is built from TRBV27 and TRBJ2-7; possible D gene TRBD1, 6 bases. The germline V gene has CDR1 MNHEY and CDR2 SMNVEV (reference sequence). V was trimmed by 3 bases and J by 1 base, leaving 7 bases between them. This CDR3 spans 13 amino acids. The CDR3 protein is CASSFQGSYEQYF. The CDR3 region has the DNA TGTGCCAGCAGTTTTCAGGGGTCCTACGAGCAGTACTTC.

The CDR3 DNA reads TGTGCCAGTAGCTCGACAGGGGGTATAATAGTCGGTGAAGCTTTCTTT. Translated, it gives CASSSTGGIIVGEAFF. This sequence joins TRBV19 and TRBJ1-1; 9 bases map to TRBD1. After removal of 6 bases from V and 7 bases from J, the junction contained 15 bases not matched to a gene. The CDR3 is 16 residues long. Looked up from germline, CDR1 is LNHDA and CDR2 is SQIVND (reference sequence).

J is TRBJ1-1 and V is TRBV2, with D possibly TRBD1 on 6 matching bases. Germline V gives CDR1 SNHLY, CDR2 FYNNEI. With 6 bases removed from V and 5 bases from J, the gap between germline ends came to 25 bases. The CDR3 runs to 17 residues. CDR3 loop: CASSLLPGGGAGTEAFF. In DNA form, the CDR3 reads TGTGCCAGCAGCCTACTACCCGGAGGGGGGGCAGGGACTGAAGCTTTCTTT.

This rearrangement joins TRBV29-1 to TRBJ1-1; D is perhaps TRBD1 (6 bases). With 1 base removed from V and 4 bases from J, the gap between germline ends came to 13 bases. CDR1 is SQVTM, CDR2 ANQGSEA, per germline. This CDR3 comprises 14 residues. Written as DNA, the CDR3 is TGCAGCGTTGAAGGGTCAGGGGCGGGCACTGAAGCTTTCTTT. Translation: CSVEGSGAGTEAFF.

The gene calls are TRBV19 and TRBJ2-5; D may be TRBD2 (6 bases). Trimming took 4 bases from V and 12 from J, leaving 15 bases between them. CDR3 length equals 12 residues. Germline V gives CDR1 LNHDA, CDR2 SQIVND (reference sequence). CDR3 nucleotide sequence: TGTGCCAGTAGTAACTTGTGGGACTCCAAGTACTTC. Translated, it gives CASSNLWDSKYF. The full variable domain, with the rest looked up from reference TRBV19 and TRBJ2-5, is DGGITQSPKYLFRKEGQNVTLSCEQNLNHDAMYWYRQDPGQGLRLIYYSQIVNDFQKGDIAEGYSVSREKKESFPLTVTSAQKNPTAFYLCASSNLWDSKYFGPGTRLLVL.

The CDR3 here is CASSQETWSGRGSEQFF. Written as DNA, the CDR3 is TGTGCCAGCAGCCAAGAAACATGGAGCGGGAGGGGGAGTGAGCAGTTCTTC. This chain connects TRBV14 to TRBJ2-1; 10 nucleotides align to TRBD2. Germline CDR1 SGHDN, CDR2 FVKESK. CDR3 length: 17 amino acids. V trimming: 0 bases; J trimming: 9 bases; junction bases outside the gene matches: 11.

The chain is built from TRBV4-1 and TRBJ1-2, with D perhaps TRBD1 (5 bases). The V gene's germline CDR1 is MGHRA and CDR2 YSYEKL. The germline V and J ends were trimmed by 1 base and 2 bases, with 8 bases remaining between them. The CDR3 length is 14 residues. The CDR3 spells CASSQARTNYGYTF. The CDR3 DNA reads as TGCGCCAGCAGCCAAGCCAGGACAAACTATGGCTACACCTTC.